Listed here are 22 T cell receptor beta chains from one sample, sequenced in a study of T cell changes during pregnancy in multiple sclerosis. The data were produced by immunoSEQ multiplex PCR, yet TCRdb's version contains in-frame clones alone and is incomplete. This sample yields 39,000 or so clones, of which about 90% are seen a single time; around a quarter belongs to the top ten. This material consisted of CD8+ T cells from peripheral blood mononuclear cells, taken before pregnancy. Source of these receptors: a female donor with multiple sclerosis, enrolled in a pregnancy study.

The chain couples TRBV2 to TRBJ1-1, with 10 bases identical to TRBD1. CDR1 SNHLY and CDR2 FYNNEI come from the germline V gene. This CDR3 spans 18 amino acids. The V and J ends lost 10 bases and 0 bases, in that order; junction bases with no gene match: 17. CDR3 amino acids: CATSSGWTGGRVNTEAFF. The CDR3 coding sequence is TGTGCCACTTCCTCGGGCTGGACAGGGGGAAGGGTGAACACTGAAGCTTTCTTT.

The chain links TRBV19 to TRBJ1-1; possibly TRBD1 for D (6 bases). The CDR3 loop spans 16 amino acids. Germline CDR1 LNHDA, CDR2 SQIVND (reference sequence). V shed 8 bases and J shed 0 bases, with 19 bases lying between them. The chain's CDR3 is CASRTGPINLNTEAFF. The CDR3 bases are TGTGCCAGTCGAACAGGGCCGATAAACTTGAACACTGAAGCTTTCTTT.

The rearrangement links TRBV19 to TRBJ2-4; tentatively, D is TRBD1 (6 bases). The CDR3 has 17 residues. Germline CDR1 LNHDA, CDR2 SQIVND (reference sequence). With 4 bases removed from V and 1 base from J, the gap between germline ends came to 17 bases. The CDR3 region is CASSTGQPSTAKNIQYF. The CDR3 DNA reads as TGTGCCAGTAGTACCGGACAGCCTTCAACGGCCAAAAACATTCAGTACTTC.

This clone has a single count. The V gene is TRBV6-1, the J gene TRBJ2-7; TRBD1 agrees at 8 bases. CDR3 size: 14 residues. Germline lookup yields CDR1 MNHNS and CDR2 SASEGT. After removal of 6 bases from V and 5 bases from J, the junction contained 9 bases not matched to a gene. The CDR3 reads CASSVVYRGNEQYF. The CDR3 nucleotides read TGTGCCAGCAGCGTGGTATACAGGGGGAACGAGCAGTACTTC.

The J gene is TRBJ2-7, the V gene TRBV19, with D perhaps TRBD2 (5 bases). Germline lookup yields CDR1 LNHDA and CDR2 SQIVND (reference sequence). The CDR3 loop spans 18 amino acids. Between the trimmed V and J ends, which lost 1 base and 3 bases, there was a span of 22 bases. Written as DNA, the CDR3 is TGTGCCAGTAGTATAGTCCCCCCTCTCCGCGGGCCCAACTACGAGCAGTACTTC. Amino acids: CASSIVPPLRGPNYEQYF. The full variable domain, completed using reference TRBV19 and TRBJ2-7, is DGGITQSPKYLFRKEGQNVTLSCEQNLNHDAMYWYRQDPGQGLRLIYYSQIVNDFQKGDIAEGYSVSREKKESFPLTVTSAQKNPTAFYLCASSIVPPLRGPNYEQYFGPGTRLTVT.

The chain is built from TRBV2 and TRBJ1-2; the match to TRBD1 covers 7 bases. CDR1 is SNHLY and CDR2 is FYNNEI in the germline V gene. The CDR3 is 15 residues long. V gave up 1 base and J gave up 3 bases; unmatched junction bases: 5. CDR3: CASSEGPGGDYGYTF. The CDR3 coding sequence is TGTGCCAGCAGTGAAGGTCCAGGGGGAGACTATGGCTACACCTTC.

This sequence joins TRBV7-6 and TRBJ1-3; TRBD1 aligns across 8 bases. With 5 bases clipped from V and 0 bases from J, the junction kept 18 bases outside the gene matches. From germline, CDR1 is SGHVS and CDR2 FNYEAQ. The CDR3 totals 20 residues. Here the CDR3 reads CASSPRGIQGQDHSGNTIYF. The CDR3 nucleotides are TGTGCCAGCAGCCCTAGGGGAATCCAGGGACAGGATCACTCTGGAAACACCATATATTTT.

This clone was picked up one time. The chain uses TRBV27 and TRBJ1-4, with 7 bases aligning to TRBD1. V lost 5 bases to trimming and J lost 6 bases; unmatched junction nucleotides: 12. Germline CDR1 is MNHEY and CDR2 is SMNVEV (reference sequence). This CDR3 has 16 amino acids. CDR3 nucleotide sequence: TGTGCCAGCAGTCCCCTCTTCCAGGGGGTGGATGAAAAACTGTTTTTT. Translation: CASSPLFQGVDEKLFF.

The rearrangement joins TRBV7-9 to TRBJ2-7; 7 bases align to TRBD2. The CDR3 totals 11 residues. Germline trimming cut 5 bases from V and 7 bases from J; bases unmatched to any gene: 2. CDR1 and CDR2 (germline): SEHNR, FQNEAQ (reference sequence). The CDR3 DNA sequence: TGTGCCAGCAGCCCCGGGAGGGAGCAGTACTTC. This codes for CASSPGREQYF. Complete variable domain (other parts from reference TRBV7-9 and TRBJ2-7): DTGVSQNPRHKITKRGQNVTFRCDPISEHNRLYWYRQTLGQGPEFLTYFQNEAQLEKSRLLSDRFSAERPKGSFSTLEIQRTEQGDSAMYLCASSPGREQYFGPGTRLTVT.

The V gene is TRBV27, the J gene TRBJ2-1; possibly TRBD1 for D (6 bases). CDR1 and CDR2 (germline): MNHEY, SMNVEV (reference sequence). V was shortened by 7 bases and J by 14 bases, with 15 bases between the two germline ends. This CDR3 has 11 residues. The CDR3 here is CASTTQGVEFF. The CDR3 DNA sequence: TGTGCCAGCACGACACAGGGTGTGGAGTTCTTC.

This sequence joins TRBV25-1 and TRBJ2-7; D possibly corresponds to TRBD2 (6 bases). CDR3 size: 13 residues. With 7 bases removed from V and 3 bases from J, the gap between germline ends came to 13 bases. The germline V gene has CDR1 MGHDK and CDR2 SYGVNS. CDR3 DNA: TGTGCCAGCACCTCGGGAGCGAGCTACGAGCAGTACTTC. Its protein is CASTSGASYEQYF.

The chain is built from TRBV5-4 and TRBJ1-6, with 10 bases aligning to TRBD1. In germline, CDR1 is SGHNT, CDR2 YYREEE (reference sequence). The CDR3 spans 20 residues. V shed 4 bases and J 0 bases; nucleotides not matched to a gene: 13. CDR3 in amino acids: CASSRRQGAYPGSYNSPLHF. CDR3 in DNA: TGTGCCAGCAGCCGTCGACAGGGGGCATACCCGGGCTCCTATAATTCACCCCTCCACTTT.

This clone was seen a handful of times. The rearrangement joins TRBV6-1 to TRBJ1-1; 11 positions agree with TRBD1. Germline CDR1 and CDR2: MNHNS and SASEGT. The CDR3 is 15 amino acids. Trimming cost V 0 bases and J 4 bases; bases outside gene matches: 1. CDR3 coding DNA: TGTGCCAGCAGTGAAGCTGGGACAGGGGGCACTGAAGCTTTCTTT. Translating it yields CASSEAGTGGTEAFF.

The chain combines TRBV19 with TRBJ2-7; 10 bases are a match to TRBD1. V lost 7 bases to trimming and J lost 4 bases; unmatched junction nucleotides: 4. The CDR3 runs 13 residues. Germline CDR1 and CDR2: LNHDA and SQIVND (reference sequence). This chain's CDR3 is CASNPGQGYEQYF. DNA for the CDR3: TGTGCCAGTAATCCGGGACAGGGGTACGAGCAGTACTTC. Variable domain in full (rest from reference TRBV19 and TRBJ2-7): DGGITQSPKYLFRKEGQNVTLSCEQNLNHDAMYWYRQDPGQGLRLIYYSQIVNDFQKGDIAEGYSVSREKKESFPLTVTSAQKNPTAFYLCASNPGQGYEQYFGPGTRLTVT.

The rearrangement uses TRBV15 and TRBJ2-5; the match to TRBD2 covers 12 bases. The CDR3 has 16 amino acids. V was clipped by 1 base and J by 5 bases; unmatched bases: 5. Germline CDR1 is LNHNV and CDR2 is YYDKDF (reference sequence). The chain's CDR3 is CATSRGASGRAETQYF. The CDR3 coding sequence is TGTGCCACCAGCAGAGGAGCTAGCGGGAGGGCTGAGACCCAGTACTTC.

The CDR3 loop is CASSLSGSYEQFF. In nucleotides, the CDR3 is TGTGCCAGCAGTTTAAGCGGGAGCTATGAGCAGTTCTTC. The rearrangement joins TRBV28 to TRBJ2-1; 8 nucleotides line up with TRBD2. The CDR3 covers 13 residues. From germline, CDR1 is MDHEN and CDR2 SYDVKM. V trimming: 2 bases; J trimming: 8 bases; junction bases outside the gene matches: 2.

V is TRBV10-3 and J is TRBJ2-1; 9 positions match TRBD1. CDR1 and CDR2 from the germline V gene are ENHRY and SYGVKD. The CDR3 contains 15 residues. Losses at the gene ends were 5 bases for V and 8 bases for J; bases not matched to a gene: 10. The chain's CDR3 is CAISLPGTGIYEQFF. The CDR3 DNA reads TGTGCCATCAGTCTACCCGGGACAGGGATTTATGAGCAGTTCTTC.

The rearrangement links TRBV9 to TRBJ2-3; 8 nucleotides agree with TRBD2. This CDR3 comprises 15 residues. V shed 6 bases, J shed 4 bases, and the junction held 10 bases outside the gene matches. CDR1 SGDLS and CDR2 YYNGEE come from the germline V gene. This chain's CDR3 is CASTKAGRGADTQYF. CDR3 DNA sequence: TGTGCCAGCACCAAAGCCGGGCGGGGGGCAGATACGCAGTATTTT. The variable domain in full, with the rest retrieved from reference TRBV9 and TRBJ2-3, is DSGVTQTPKHLITATGQRVTLRCSPRSGDLSVYWYQQSLDQGLQFLIQYYNGEERAKGNILERFSAQQFPDLHSELNLSSLELGDSALYFCASTKAGRGADTQYFGPGTRLTVL.

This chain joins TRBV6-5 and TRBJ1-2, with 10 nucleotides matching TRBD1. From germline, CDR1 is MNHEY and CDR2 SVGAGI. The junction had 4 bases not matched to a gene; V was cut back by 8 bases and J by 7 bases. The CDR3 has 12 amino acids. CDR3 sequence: CASRGTGVGYTF. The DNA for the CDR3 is TGTGCCAGCCGAGGGACAGGGGTTGGCTACACCTTC.

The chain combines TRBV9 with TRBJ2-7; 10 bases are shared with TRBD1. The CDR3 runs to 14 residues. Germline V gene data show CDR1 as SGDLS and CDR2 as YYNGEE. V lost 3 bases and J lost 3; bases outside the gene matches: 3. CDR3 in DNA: TGTGCCAGCAGCGACCGGGACAGGGGCTACGAGCAGTACTTC. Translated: CASSDRDRGYEQYF.

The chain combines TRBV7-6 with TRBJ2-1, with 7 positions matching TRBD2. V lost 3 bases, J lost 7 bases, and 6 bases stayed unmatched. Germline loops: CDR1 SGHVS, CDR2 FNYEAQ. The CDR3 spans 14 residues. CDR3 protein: CASSFPGLENEQFF. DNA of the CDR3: TGTGCCAGCAGCTTTCCCGGACTAGAGAATGAGCAGTTCTTC.

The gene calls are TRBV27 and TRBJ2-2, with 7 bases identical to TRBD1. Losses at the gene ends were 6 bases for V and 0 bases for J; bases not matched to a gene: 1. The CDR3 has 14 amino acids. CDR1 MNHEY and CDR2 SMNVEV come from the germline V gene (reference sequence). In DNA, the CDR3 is TGTGCCAGCAGAGGGACAGCGAACACCGGGGAGCTGTTTTTT. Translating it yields CASRGTANTGELFF.